This T cell receptor beta chain was captured in a study of blood T cell repertoires in COVID-19. Libraries were prepared by immunoSEQ multiplex PCR; TCRdb keeps only in-frame clonotypes and omits some of them. The sample consists of about 180,000 clones, about 84% of them appearing once. CDR1 and CDR2 from the germline V gene are GTSNPN and SVGIG (reference sequence). This CDR3 is built from 14 residues. V lost 4 bases, J lost 2 bases, and 11 bases lay in between. The sample consisted of peripheral blood. The V call is TRBV30, the J call TRBJ2-2; D might be TRBD2 (6 bases). The sequence derives from a person in their 70s with COVID-19, enrolled during active disease. This CDR3 is CAWMAGPNTGELFF. The CDR3 DNA is TGTGCCTGGATGGCGGGGCCTAACACCGGGGAGCTGTTTTTT.